Below are 3 T cell receptor beta chains sequenced from a single sample in a study of cytomegalovirus exposure and HLA in healthy donors. 60 Vbeta and 13 Jbeta primers were used in PCR. The protocol was immunoSEQ multiplex PCR, while the TCRdb copy is restricted to in-frame clones and leaves out a portion. The table records about 140,000 clones, roughly a tenth of them present only once. The sequencing sample was made of PBMCs. Receptors were obtained from a male donor in good health and CMV-seronegative.

The rearrangement uses TRBV4-1 and TRBJ2-3; tentative D call: TRBD1 (5 bases). Germline V lookup: CDR1 MGHRA, CDR2 YSYEKL. CDR3 length equals 15 residues. Trimming took off 1 base at V and 0 bases at J, with 8 bases between the two ends. The CDR3 sequence is CASSQGRGSTDTQYF. The DNA for the CDR3 is TGCGCCAGCAGCCAAGGTAGGGGAAGCACAGATACGCAGTATTTT.

This rearrangement joins TRBV5-6 to TRBJ2-7; TRBD1 might be the D (6 bases). Trimming took 4 bases from V and 3 from J, leaving 14 bases between them. CDR1 and CDR2 from the germline V gene are SGHDT and YYEEEE. The CDR3 is 14 amino acids. Here the CDR3 DNA reads TGTGCCAGCAGCGTCCGGGACATCGACTACGAGCAGTACTTC. Its protein product is CASSVRDIDYEQYF.

This clone was counted only a few times. The V and J genes are TRBV4-1 and TRBJ1-1; D gene ambiguous. V gave up 4 bases and J gave up 2 bases, with 14 bases separating them. Germline CDR1 reads MGHRA; CDR2 reads YSYEKL. CDR3 length: 15 residues. CDR3 loop: CASSRREVFNTEAFF. CDR3 DNA sequence: TGCGCCAGCAGCCGGAGGGAAGTTTTTAACACTGAAGCTTTCTTT.